Reported below is one TCR beta chain. This record comes from a study of blood T cell repertoires in COVID-19. About the study: Researchers got acute and convalescent COVID-19 samples from the United States, Italy and Spain. Nucleic acid was either cDNA or gDNA, and it came from T cells, B-cell-depleted T cells, or PBMCs.

CDR1 is MNHEY and CDR2 is SVGAGI in the germline V gene. Trimming removed 0 bases at V and 3 bases at J, with 12 bases between. The CDR3 loop spans 15 amino acids. Original processing notes: Reference gene primer amplification gave nucleated cell count estimates. The protocol was immunoSEQ multiplex PCR, while the TCRdb copy is restricted to in-frame clones and leaves out a portion. V and J calls and clone size come straight from that table; D and trimming were deduced from the DNA. The sample carries about 47,000 clones, approximately 71% recorded once. The source of this sequence is a man of 80 years or more with acute or convalescent COVID-19. The source material was peripheral blood. This chain joins TRBV6-5 and TRBJ2-7; D might be TRBD1 (7 bases). CDR3 region: CASSYSAGGSYEQYF. CDR3 DNA sequence: TGTGCCAGCAGTTACTCGGCAGGGGGGAGCTACGAGCAGTACTTC.